The 11 T cell receptor beta chains presented below share a single source sample, sequenced in a study of T cell repertoires in cytomegalovirus infection. TCRdb processed the reads anew with MiXCR; each CDR3 protein has one entry. Counted here are roughly 500,000 distinct CDR3 sequences, approximately 17% occurring once; the ten biggest clones make up more than 20%. The sequencing input was CD8+ T cells from PBMCs. Every receptor here comes from a human donor in good health (CMV status not recorded). Some clones in this sample may be carry-over from other donors' samples.

There are a few counts of this clonotype. This sequence joins TRBV5-5 and TRBJ2-5; 15 nucleotides match TRBD2. The trim removed 0 bases at V and 3 bases at J, leaving 0 bases unmatched. The germline V gene encodes CDR1 SGHKS and CDR2 YYEKEE (reference sequence). The CDR3 covers 16 residues. CDR3 coding DNA: TGTGCCAGCAGCTTGGGGACTAGCGGGAGGGAAGAGACCCAGTACTTC. Encoded protein: CASSLGTSGREETQYF.

In its sample, this clonotype was seen a few times. This CDR3 is CASSGGRTYEQYF. The CDR3 DNA follows: TGTGCCAGCAGTGGTGGGAGAACCTACGAGCAGTACTTC. The chain employs TRBV27 and TRBJ2-7, with TRBD2 as a possible D gene (5 bases). Per germline, CDR1 MNHEY and CDR2 SMNVEV (reference sequence). This CDR3 spans 13 amino acids. The V gene lost 5 bases and the J gene lost 2 bases, with 10 bases spanning the gap.

This clonotype was counted only a few times. The chain joins TRBV20-1 to TRBJ2-1; D tentatively reads TRBD1 or TRBD2 (5 bases each). Trimming removed 5 bases from V and 9 bases from J, with 11 bases in between. The CDR3 contains 11 residues. Germline CDR1 DFQATT, CDR2 SNEGSKA (reference sequence). The CDR3 protein is CSASTGAEQFF. CDR3 nucleotide sequence: TGCAGTGCTTCCACCGGGGCTGAGCAGTTCTTC.

This clonotype showed up just a few times. This chain connects TRBV11-2 to TRBJ2-1; TRBD1 is a possible D gene (6 bases). Germline V lookup: CDR1 SGHAT, CDR2 FQNNGV. The CDR3 runs to 17 residues. V lost 4 bases and J lost 3, with 19 bases in between. The CDR3 is CASSSTPDRIFYNEQFF. The CDR3 DNA sequence: TGTGCCAGCAGCTCTACTCCCGACAGGATATTCTACAATGAGCAGTTCTTC.

This clonotype was detected only a few times. The chain combines TRBV24-1 with TRBJ2-1; weak D call: TRBD2 (6 bases). V was clipped by 10 bases and J by 8 bases, with 11 bases between them. The V gene's germline CDR1 is KGHDR and CDR2 SFDVKD. The CDR3 sequence is 11 residues long. The DNA of the CDR3 is TGTGCCACTCGGAGGGAGCATGAGCAGTTCTTC. This encodes CATRREHEQFF.

The genes are TRBV4-1 and TRBJ2-1, with no clear D. With 2 bases removed from V and 3 bases from J, the gap between germline ends came to 14 bases. The CDR3 has 16 amino acids. Germline V gene sequence: CDR1 MGHRA, CDR2 YSYEKL. The CDR3 region has the DNA TGCGCCAGCAGCCAATACCCGGTACGGAGCTACAATGAGCAGTTCTTC. It codes for CASSQYPVRSYNEQFF.

This clonotype was detected ten times or more. The V call is TRBV12-3 or TRBV12-4, the J call TRBJ2-7; D is ambiguous. The CDR3 is 14 amino acids. Trimming removed 2 bases from V and 5 bases from J, with 13 bases in between. For the CDR3, the DNA is TGTGCCAGCAGTTTAAAATTGGGGTACGACGAGCAGTACTTC. It codes for CASSLKLGYDEQYF.

This clonotype was detected a few times. J is TRBJ2-7 and V is TRBV20-1; no firm D call. Trimming shortened V by 8 bases and J by 7 bases, and 21 bases separated the two germline ends. The CDR3 has 13 residues. The V gene's germline CDR1 is DFQATT and CDR2 SNEGSKA (reference sequence). CDR3: CSHREDPSREQYF. DNA for the CDR3: TGCAGTCATCGTGAGGATCCTTCTCGGGAGCAGTACTTC.

At least ten counts were recorded for this clonotype. This rearrangement joins TRBV27 to TRBJ2-1, with D hard to call. V lost 2 bases and J lost 5, with 10 bases in between. CDR1 is MNHEY, CDR2 SMNVEV, per germline (reference sequence). This CDR3 contains 14 residues. In DNA form, the CDR3 reads TGTGCCAGCAGTTTAGGTAGAAGAAACAATGAGCAGTTCTTC. This sequence encodes CASSLGRRNNEQFF.

Only a few counts were recorded for this clonotype. V is TRBV6-1 and J is TRBJ2-7; D is possibly TRBD2 (6 bases). CDR1 is MNHNS and CDR2 is SASEGT in the germline V gene. Between the trimmed V and J ends, which lost 0 bases and 3 bases, there was a span of 15 bases. CDR3 length: 16 residues. As DNA, the CDR3 is TGTGCCAGCAGTGAAGCGCGAGGGGAGGAACGCTACGAGCAGTACTTC. Translated: CASSEARGEERYEQYF.

This clonotype was seen many times. The chain is built from TRBV2 and TRBJ2-5; 10 nucleotides match TRBD1. Germline values: CDR1 SNHLY, CDR2 FYNNEI. V lost 6 bases and J lost 4; bases outside the gene matches: 5. The length of the CDR3 is 14 residues. The CDR3, as DNA: TGTGCCAGCAGGGGACAGGGGCGTGGAGAGACCCAGTACTTC. Its translation is CASRGQGRGETQYF.